This is a list of T cell receptor beta chains from one sample in a study of shared clonotypes between healthy human individuals. The repertoire was sequenced with immunoSEQ multiplex PCR; TCRdb's copy has only in-frame clones and lacks some. The sample consists of around 2.1 million clones, about 92% of them appearing once. Material for sequencing was naive CD8+ T cells from PBMCs. The receptors come from a man aged 18 to 30 in good health. Some clones in this sample may be carry-over from other donors' samples. Each CDR3 is given with its conserved first and last residue. A D gene is named only where the DNA matches it firmly. Where a row states a size, it is once, few, many or the class of an expanded clone; other rows omit it.

abundance,v_gene,d_gene,j_gene,CDR3aa,CDR3nt
NA,TRBV11-2,NA,TRBJ2-1,CASSSPSGLWPFF,TGTGCCAGCAGCTCTCCCTCCGGGTTATGGCCGTTCTTC
NA,TRBV27,NA,TRBJ2-7,CASSSPPNEQYF,TGTGCCAGCAGTTCTCCCCCCAACGAGCAGTACTTC
NA,TRBV10-3,TRBD1,TRBJ2-1,CAISGYSGQSYNEQFF,TGTGCCATCAGTGGATACTCGGGACAGTCTTACAATGAGCAGTTCTTC
once,TRBV27,TRBD1,TRBJ1-1,CASSRGVWTEAFF,TGTGCCAGCAGCAGGGGGGTTTGGACTGAAGCTTTCTTT
once,TRBV6-5,TRBD1,TRBJ2-5,CASSPDRGQETQYF,TGTGCCAGCAGTCCTGACAGGGGGCAAGAGACCCAGTACTTC
few,TRBV30,NA,TRBJ1-2,CAWSVYSYGYTF,TGTGCCTGGAGTGTCTACAGCTATGGCTACACCTTC
NA,TRBV9,NA,TRBJ2-7,CASSAGSRSYEQYF,TGTGCCAGCAGCGCCGGGTCCCGCTCCTACGAGCAGTACTTC
NA,TRBV7-9,TRBD1,TRBJ2-3,CASSLSDRGGTDTQYF,TGTGCCAGCAGCTTATCCGACAGGGGAGGAACAGATACGCAGTATTTT
once,TRBV28,NA,TRBJ1-4,CASSLVRVQEKLFF,TGTGCCAGCAGTTTGGTAAGGGTTCAGGAAAAACTGTTTTTT
NA,TRBV5-6,NA,TRBJ2-7,CASSLARRDYEQYF,TGTGCCAGCAGCTTGGCGCGCAGGGACTACGAGCAGTACTTC
NA,TRBV11-2,NA,TRBJ1-5,CASSLDFGQFQPQHF,TGTGCCAGCAGCTTAGACTTTGGGCAGTTTCAGCCCCAGCATTTT
NA,TRBV7-9,TRBD2,TRBJ2-3,CASSSASGLTDTQYF,TGTGCCAGCAGCTCGGCTAGCGGCTTAACAGATACGCAGTATTTT
NA,TRBV7-3,NA,TRBJ2-3,CASSPNGIGTDTQYF,TGTGCCAGCAGCCCGAACGGTATCGGCACAGATACGCAGTATTTT
NA,TRBV27,NA,TRBJ2-2,CASSLAGLTSTGELFF,TGTGCCAGCAGTTTGGCGGGACTCACGAGTACCGGGGAGCTGTTTTTT
NA,TRBV10-3,NA,TRBJ2-2,CAISAPQEARGTGELFF,TGTGCCATCAGTGCACCTCAGGAGGCGCGCGGCACCGGGGAGCTGTTTTTT
NA,TRBV19,NA,TRBJ1-3,CASSWAGSGNTIYF,TGTGCCAGTAGCTGGGCAGGATCTGGAAACACCATATATTTT
NA,TRBV28,NA,TRBJ2-1,CASSSYLRDFNSYNEQFF,TGTGCCAGCAGTTCCTACCTCCGGGACTTCAACTCCTACAATGAGCAGTTCTTC